What follows describes a single T cell receptor beta chain. What it binds is not known. This sample is drawn from a study of CD8 T cells in Susac syndrome. Findings and limits, study-wide: As acknowledged by the study, its TCR sequencing and HLA analysis included a relatively small number of individuals.

RNA in amounts of about 0.5 to 1 ug was reverse transcribed with random hexamers. It was immunoSEQ multiplex PCR that amplified TCR beta CDR3 across 54 Vbeta and 13 Jbeta. TCRdb passed the immunoSEQ multiplex PCR reads through MiXCR, listing each CDR3 protein once. The data show hundreds of thousands of distinct CDR3 sequences, with 85% to 95% seen just once and approximately 0.081% held by the top ten. The CDR3 consists of 14 residues. Germline V gene lookup returns CDR1 SGHRS and CDR2 YFSETQ. Deletions cut 4 bases from V and 2 bases from J, with 12 bases between. Sequenced input: CD4+ T cells from PBMCs. V and J are TRBV5-1 and TRBJ1-1; no clear D gene. This sequence was found in a human donor with multiple sclerosis. The CDR3: CASSGAGSNTEAFF. The CDR3 DNA reads TGCGCCAGCAGCGGTGCCGGGTCCAACACTGAAGCTTTCTTT.